Below, 11 T cell receptor beta chains from the same sample are listed, as sequenced in a study of cytomegalovirus exposure and HLA in healthy donors. Researchers ran the PCR with 60 Vbeta and 13 Jbeta primers. Profiled with immunoSEQ multiplex PCR; TCRdb holds only in-frame clones, not every one. The profile shows approximately 110,000 clones, 9.5% to 15% of them singletons. Sequencing input: PBMCs. All receptors come from a man between 40 and 49 years old in good health and CMV-seropositive.

This clone was seen only a few times. The chain is built from TRBV6-5 and TRBJ1-2; D uncertain. The V gene's germline CDR1 is MNHEY and CDR2 SVGAGI. The CDR3 totals 15 residues. Trimming removed 0 bases from V and 3 bases from J, with 11 bases in between. The CDR3 DNA reads as TGTGCCAGCAGTTACTCATCTACGGGTGACTATGGCTACACCTTC. It is translated as CASSYSSTGDYGYTF.

This sequence joins TRBV19 and TRBJ2-7, with 7 bases lining up with TRBD2. Germline V lookup: CDR1 LNHDA, CDR2 SQIVND (reference sequence). The junction had 15 bases not matched to a gene; V was cut back by 4 bases and J by 0 bases. The CDR3 length is 18 residues. The DNA for the CDR3 is TGTGCCAGTAGTACCCCTTTCCTGGGAGGGGAGACCTCCTACGAGCAGTACTTC. This codes for CASSTPFLGGETSYEQYF.

A remark on this clone: No conserved phenylalanine or tryptophan is present at the end of the CDR3, so a read error is the likely explanation. It is unclear where the CDR3 begins or ends on the DNA, so no DNA is shown, and the CDR3 is as TCRdb lists it. The chain couples TRBV5-4 to TRBJ1-4; the table's D call, TRBD1, was not checked against the DNA. The CDR3 is 14 residues long, ends included. Germline V gene data show CDR1 as SGHNT and CDR2 as YYREEE (reference sequence). This chain's CDR3 is CASSLRQDNEKMFL.

V gene TRBV27 combines with J gene TRBJ2-3; 12 bases are a match to TRBD2. Unmatched junction bases numbered 9, after V lost 0 bases and J lost 5 bases. Germline lookup yields CDR1 MNHEY and CDR2 SMNVEV (reference sequence). The CDR3 length is 18 residues. DNA of the CDR3: TGTGCCAGCAGTTTATCGGTCCTAGCGGGAGGGCCAGGAGATACGCAGTATTTT. Translated, it gives CASSLSVLAGGPGDTQYF.

The table lists this clone with a few counts. The rearrangement joins TRBV7-9 to TRBJ2-7, with D possibly TRBD2 on 7 matching bases. V lost 5 bases, J lost 0 bases, and 14 bases lay in between. Germline V gives CDR1 SEHNR, CDR2 FQNEAQ (reference sequence). The CDR3 spans 15 residues. The CDR3, as DNA: TGTGCCAGCAGCCCGGCGGGGGCAGCCTCCTACGAGCAGTACTTC. Residues: CASSPAGAASYEQYF.

There are a few counts of this clone. This chain links TRBV20-1 with TRBJ1-1; 8 nucleotides align to TRBD1. The germline V gene encodes CDR1 DFQATT and CDR2 SNEGSKA (reference sequence). The CDR3 has 11 amino acids. Germline trimming cut 5 bases from V and 8 bases from J; bases unmatched to any gene: 4. The CDR3 is CSAADRVEAFF. CDR3 bases: TGCAGTGCTGCGGACAGGGTAGAAGCTTTCTTT.

This clone was seen a handful of times. V gene TRBV11-2 combines with J gene TRBJ2-2, with 9 bases fitting TRBD1. Germline-derived CDR1 and CDR2 are SGHAT and FQNNGV. The V segment lost 5 bases and the J segment 6 bases; nucleotides outside the gene matches: 7. This CDR3 has 15 residues. As DNA, the CDR3 is TGTGCCAGCAGCCTCCGGGACAGGGTCGCCGGGGAGCTGTTTTTT. The encoded protein is CASSLRDRVAGELFF.

This clone was counted only a few times. This chain uses TRBV5-4 with TRBJ1-2, with TRBD1 matching 7 bases. This CDR3 comprises 13 residues. Germline CDR1 SGHNT, CDR2 YYREEE (reference sequence). V lost 3 bases and J lost 4; bases outside the gene matches: 3. CDR3 region: CASSSGQAYGYTF. Written as DNA, the CDR3 is TGTGCCAGCAGCTCAGGACAGGCCTATGGCTACACCTTC. Full variable domain (rest looked up from reference TRBV5-4 and TRBJ1-2): ETGVTQSPTHLIKTRGQQVTLRCSSQSGHNTVSWYQQALGQGPQFIFQYYREEENGRGNFPPRFSGLQFPNYSSELNVNALELDDSALYLCASSSGQAYGYTFGSGTRLTVV.

The rearrangement uses TRBV9 and TRBJ1-2; TRBD1 matches at 11 bases. This CDR3 has 17 amino acids. The V gene end was trimmed by 0 bases and the J gene end by 8 bases; junction bases not matched to a gene: 12. Germline lookup yields CDR1 SGDLS and CDR2 YYNGEE. CDR3 coding DNA: TGTGCCAGCAGCGTAGGGTTGAGGGACAGGGGGGCCCTAGGCTACACCTTC. Its protein is CASSVGLRDRGALGYTF.

This clone showed up just a few times. The same CDR3 arises from other DNA sequences in this sample as well. V and J are TRBV11-2 and TRBJ1-4; TRBD1 matches at 9 bases. The V and J ends lost 5 bases and 5 bases, in that order; junction bases with no gene match: 9. The CDR3 has 16 residues. Germline CDR1 and CDR2: SGHAT and FQNNGV. The CDR3: CASSVAYRGRNEKLFF. CDR3 DNA: TGTGCCAGCAGCGTAGCTTACAGGGGGCGGAATGAAAAACTGTTTTTT.

There are a few counts of this clone. This chain connects TRBV7-2 to TRBJ2-5, with a weak D call TRBD1 (5 bases). Germline lookup yields CDR1 SGHTA and CDR2 FQGNSA. The V end was cut by 3 bases, the J end by 5 bases, with 10 bases between. The CDR3 is made up of 13 amino acids. The CDR3 protein is CASSFQGGETQYF. CDR3 DNA sequence: TGTGCCAGCAGCTTCCAGGGTGGGGAGACCCAGTACTTC.